This entry is about one TCR beta chain. Its antigen has not been determined. No quality values exist for individual bases; no much larger clone is one base distant. For sequencing, an Illumina HiSeq 1500 was employed. TCRdb reprocessing: public reads trimmed at Q25 with fastp, clones called with MiXCR, in-frame beta chains kept. Rows are unified per CDR3 protein, each entry keeping the most common DNA and genes. Recorded for this sample are approximately 260,000 distinct CDR3 sequences; about a sixth of them occurred a single time. Clones ranked in the top ten supply more than 45% of the sample. Including cysteine and phenylalanine, the CDR3 has 14 amino acids. Of the read, only the CDR3 DNA is kept; its 42 bases are in frame from base 1. V is cut by 3 bases and J by 6 bases, and the space between the germline ends is 15 bases. Sequences SGHVS (CDR1) and FNYEAQ (CDR2) are obtained from the germline V gene.

The data were taken from a study of T cell repertoires in cytomegalovirus infection (dated by TCRdb to about 2019). In the study overall: The HLA type of each donor mattered for the analysis, because public TCR beta signatures pointed to carriage of CMV infection along with the matching HLA type.

Broad study findings and their caveats: In both this cohort and an independent cohort of more than 350 donors, the cumulative frequency of public TCR beta family members distinguished carriers of CMV infection plus the relevant HLA type. The ex vivo response was dominated by HLA-C-restricted CMV-specific TCR beta clonotypes, and the single most frequent clonotype in two of eight donors was supplied by these HLA-C-restricted clonotypes.

The source is a human donor in good health (CMV status not recorded). Some clones in this sample may be carry-over from other donors' samples. Sample: CD8+ T cells from PBMCs. The chain was built from TRBV7-6 and TRBJ2-7, with the D gene not confidently named. This receptor has the CDR3 CASSFGQAVSEQYF. The DNA sequence is TGTGCCAGCAGCTTTGGGCAGGCGGTATCCGAGCAGTACTTC.